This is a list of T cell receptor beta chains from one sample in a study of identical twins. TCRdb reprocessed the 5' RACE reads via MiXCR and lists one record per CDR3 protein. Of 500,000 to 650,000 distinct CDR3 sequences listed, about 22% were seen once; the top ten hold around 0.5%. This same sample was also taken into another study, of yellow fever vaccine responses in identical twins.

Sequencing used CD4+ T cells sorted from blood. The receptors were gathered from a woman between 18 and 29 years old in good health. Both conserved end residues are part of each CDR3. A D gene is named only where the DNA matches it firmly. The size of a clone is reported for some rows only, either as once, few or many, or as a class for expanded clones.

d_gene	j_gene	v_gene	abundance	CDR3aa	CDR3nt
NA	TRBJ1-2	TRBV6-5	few	CASSLDRTNYGYTF	TGTGCCAGCAGTTTAGACAGAACTAACTATGGCTACACCTTC
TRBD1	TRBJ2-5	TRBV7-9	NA	CASSPGQGGMETQYF	TGTGCCAGCAGCCCCGGACAGGGTGGCATGGAGACCCAGTACTTC
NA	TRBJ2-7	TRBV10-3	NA	CAIRAYEQYF	TGTGCCATCAGGGCCTACGAGCAGTACTTC
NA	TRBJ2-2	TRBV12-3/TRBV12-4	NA	CASRPRDSWNTGELFF	TGTGCCAGCAGACCCCGGGACTCTTGGAACACCGGGGAGCTGTTTTTT
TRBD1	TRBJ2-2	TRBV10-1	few	CASGQDRENTGELFF	TGCGCCAGCGGACAGGACAGGGAAAACACCGGGGAGCTGTTTTTT
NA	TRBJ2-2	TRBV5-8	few	CASRNQGGGGELFF	TGTGCCAGCAGGAACCAGGGGGGCGGCGGGGAGCTGTTTTTT
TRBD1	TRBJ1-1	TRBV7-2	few	CASSLVEGAGTEAFF	TGTGCCAGCAGCTTAGTTGAGGGGGCGGGGACTGAAGCTTTCTTT
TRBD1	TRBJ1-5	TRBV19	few	CASRYRGLSNQPQHF	TGTGCCAGTAGATACAGGGGATTGAGCAATCAGCCCCAGCATTTT
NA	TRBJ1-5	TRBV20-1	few	CSARDLAGDQPQHF	TGCAGTGCTAGAGATCTGGCAGGGGATCAGCCCCAGCATTTT
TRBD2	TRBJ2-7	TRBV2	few	CASSETRAGEQYF	TGTGCCAGCAGTGAAACCAGAGCGGGGGAGCAGTACTTC
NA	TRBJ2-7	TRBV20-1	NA	CSIGQIYEQYF	TGCAGTATAGGGCAGATTTACGAGCAGTACTTC
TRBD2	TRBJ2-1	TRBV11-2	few	CASSLRLREGANEQFF	TGTGCCAGCAGCTTACGGTTGCGGGAGGGCGCCAATGAGCAGTTCTTC
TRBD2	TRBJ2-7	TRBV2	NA	CASKLARAYEQYF	TGTGCCAGCAAACTAGCGAGAGCCTACGAGCAGTACTTC
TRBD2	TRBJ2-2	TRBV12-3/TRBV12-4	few	CASSFYPSGNTGELFF	TGTGCCAGCAGTTTTTATCCTAGCGGGAACACCGGGGAGCTGTTTTTT
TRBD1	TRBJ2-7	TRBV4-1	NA	CASSQVFRKGGTYEQYF	TGCGCCAGCAGCCAAGTGTTCCGGAAAGGGGGCACCTACGAGCAGTACTTC
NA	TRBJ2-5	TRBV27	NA	CASSFGGGGETQYF	TGTGCCAGCAGTTTTGGGGGGGGCGGTGAGACCCAGTACTTC
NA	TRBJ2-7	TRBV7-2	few	CASSLAQGIHEQYF	TGTGCCAGCAGCTTAGCGCAGGGTATCCACGAGCAGTACTTC
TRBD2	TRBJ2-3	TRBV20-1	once	CSARGGLAGVRSTDTQYF	TGCAGTGCTAGAGGGGGACTAGCGGGAGTACGGAGCACAGATACGCAGTATTTT
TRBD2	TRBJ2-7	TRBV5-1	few	CASSSGGLAGGYEQYF	TGCGCCAGCAGCAGTGGAGGACTAGCGGGAGGATACGAGCAGTACTTC
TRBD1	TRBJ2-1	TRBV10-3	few	CAISVGGQGGNNEQFF	TGTGCCATCAGTGTCGGAGGACAGGGGGGGAACAATGAGCAGTTCTTC
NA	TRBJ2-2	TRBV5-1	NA	CASSFLANTGELFF	TGCGCCAGCAGCTTCTTAGCGAACACCGGGGAGCTGTTTTTT
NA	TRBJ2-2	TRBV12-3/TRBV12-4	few	CASKAPSGLANTGELFF	TGTGCCAGCAAGGCGCCGTCGGGGCTTGCGAACACCGGGGAGCTGTTTTTT
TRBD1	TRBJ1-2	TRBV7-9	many	CASSQQGFGYTF	TGTGCCAGCAGCCAACAGGGGTTTGGCTACACCTTC
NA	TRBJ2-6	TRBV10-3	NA	CATLSPGTPTSSGANVLTF	TGTGCCACCCTCAGCCCCGGGACTCCCACCTCCTCTGGGGCCAACGTCCTGACTTTC
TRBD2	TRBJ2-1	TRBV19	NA	CASSSPASGSYNEQFF	TGTGCCAGTAGTTCCCCAGCTAGCGGGTCCTACAATGAGCAGTTCTTC
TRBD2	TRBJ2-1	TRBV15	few	CATSRGTSGGSSYNEQFF	TGTGCCACCAGCAGAGGGACTAGCGGGGGAAGCTCCTACAATGAGCAGTTCTTC
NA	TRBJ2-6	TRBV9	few	CASSVGGSGPSGANVLTF	TGTGCCAGCAGCGTAGGAGGGTCAGGGCCCTCTGGGGCCAACGTCCTGACTTTC
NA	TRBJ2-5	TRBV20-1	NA	CSAGYQKGTQYF	TGCAGTGCTGGGTACCAAAAGGGGACCCAGTACTTC
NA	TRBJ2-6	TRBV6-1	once	CASTIQATKSSGANVLTF	TGTGCCAGCACCATACAGGCGACCAAAAGCTCTGGGGCCAACGTCCTGACTTTC
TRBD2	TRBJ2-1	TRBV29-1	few	CSVESRREDNEQFF	TGCAGCGTTGAATCGAGGCGGGAGGACAATGAGCAGTTCTTC
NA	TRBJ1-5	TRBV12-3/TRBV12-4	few	CASSWEMGQPQHF	TGTGCCAGCAGTTGGGAGATGGGACAGCCCCAGCATTTT
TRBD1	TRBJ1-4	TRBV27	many	CASSDRGPSTNEKLFF	TGTGCCAGCAGCGACAGGGGGCCCTCAACTAATGAAAAACTGTTTTTT
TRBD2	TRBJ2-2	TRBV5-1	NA	CASSLVSPGTNPGELFF	TGCGCCAGCAGCTTGGTCAGCCCAGGGACTAACCCCGGGGAGCTGTTTTTT
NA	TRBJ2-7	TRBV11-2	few	CASSSTRGGTAYEQYF	TGTGCCAGCAGCTCCACCCGGGGCGGGACGGCCTACGAGCAGTACTTC
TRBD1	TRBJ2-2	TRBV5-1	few	CASSSDRQGSGELFF	TGCGCCAGCAGCTCCGACCGACAGGGGTCCGGGGAGCTGTTTTTT
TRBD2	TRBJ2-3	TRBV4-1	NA	CASSQVGLAHQYF	TGCGCCAGCAGCCAAGTGGGACTAGCGCATCAGTATTTT
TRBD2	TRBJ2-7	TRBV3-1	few	CASSQRAGDEQYF	TGTGCCAGCAGCCAAAGAGCGGGAGACGAGCAGTACTTC
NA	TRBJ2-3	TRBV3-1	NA	CASSQNLPDTQYF	TGTGCCAGCAGCCAGAACCTCCCAGATACGCAGTATTTT
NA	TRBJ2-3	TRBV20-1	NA	CSAPRGATDTQYF	TGCAGTGCTCCTCGGGGGGCAACAGATACGCAGTATTTT
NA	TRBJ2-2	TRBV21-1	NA	CASSKYKGSGELFF	TGTGCCAGCAGCAAATATAAGGGTTCCGGGGAGCTGTTTTTT
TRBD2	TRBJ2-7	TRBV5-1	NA	CASSSRLAGGPFYEQYF	TGCGCCAGCAGCTCAAGACTAGCGGGAGGGCCGTTCTACGAGCAGTACTTC
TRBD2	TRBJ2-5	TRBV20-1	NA	CSASSGSYQETQYF	TGCAGTGCTAGTAGCGGGTCGTACCAAGAGACCCAGTACTTC
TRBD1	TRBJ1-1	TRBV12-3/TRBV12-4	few	CASSNHRGPVNTEAFF	TGTGCCAGCAGTAATCACAGGGGGCCCGTGAACACTGAAGCTTTCTTT
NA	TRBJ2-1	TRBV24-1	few	CATSESGPYNEQFF	TGTGCCACCAGTGAGTCCGGGCCCTACAATGAGCAGTTCTTC
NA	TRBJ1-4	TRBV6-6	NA	CASSPLYEKLFF	TGTGCCAGCAGTCCACTCTACGAAAAACTGTTTTTT
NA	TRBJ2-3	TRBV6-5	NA	CASSYFLTASTDTQYF	TGTGCCAGCAGTTACTTTCTAACGGCTAGCACAGATACGCAGTATTTT
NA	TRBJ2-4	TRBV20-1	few	CSAAPSAKNIQYF	TGCAGTGCTGCTCCGTCCGCCAAAAACATTCAGTACTTC
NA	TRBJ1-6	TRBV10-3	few	CAIGGRLDSPLHF	TGTGCCATCGGGGGCAGGCTGGATTCACCCCTCCACTTT
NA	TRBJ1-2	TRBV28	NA	CASSLGHNYGYTF	TGTGCCAGCAGTTTGGGGCACAACTATGGCTACACCTTC